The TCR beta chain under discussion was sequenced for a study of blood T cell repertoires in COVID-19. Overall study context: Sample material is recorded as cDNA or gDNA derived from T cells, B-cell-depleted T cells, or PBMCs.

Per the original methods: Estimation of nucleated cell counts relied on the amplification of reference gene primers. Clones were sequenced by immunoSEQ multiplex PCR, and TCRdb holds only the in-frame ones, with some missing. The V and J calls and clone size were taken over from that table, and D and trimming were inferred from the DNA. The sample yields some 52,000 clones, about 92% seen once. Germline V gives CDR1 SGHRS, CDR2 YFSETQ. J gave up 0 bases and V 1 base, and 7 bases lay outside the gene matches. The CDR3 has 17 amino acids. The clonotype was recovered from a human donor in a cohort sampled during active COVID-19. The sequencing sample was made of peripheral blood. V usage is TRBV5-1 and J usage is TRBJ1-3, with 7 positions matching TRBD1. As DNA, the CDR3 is TGCGCCAGCAGCTTGCGGGACAGCTTCATCTCTGGAAACACCATATATTTT. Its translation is CASSLRDSFISGNTIYF.